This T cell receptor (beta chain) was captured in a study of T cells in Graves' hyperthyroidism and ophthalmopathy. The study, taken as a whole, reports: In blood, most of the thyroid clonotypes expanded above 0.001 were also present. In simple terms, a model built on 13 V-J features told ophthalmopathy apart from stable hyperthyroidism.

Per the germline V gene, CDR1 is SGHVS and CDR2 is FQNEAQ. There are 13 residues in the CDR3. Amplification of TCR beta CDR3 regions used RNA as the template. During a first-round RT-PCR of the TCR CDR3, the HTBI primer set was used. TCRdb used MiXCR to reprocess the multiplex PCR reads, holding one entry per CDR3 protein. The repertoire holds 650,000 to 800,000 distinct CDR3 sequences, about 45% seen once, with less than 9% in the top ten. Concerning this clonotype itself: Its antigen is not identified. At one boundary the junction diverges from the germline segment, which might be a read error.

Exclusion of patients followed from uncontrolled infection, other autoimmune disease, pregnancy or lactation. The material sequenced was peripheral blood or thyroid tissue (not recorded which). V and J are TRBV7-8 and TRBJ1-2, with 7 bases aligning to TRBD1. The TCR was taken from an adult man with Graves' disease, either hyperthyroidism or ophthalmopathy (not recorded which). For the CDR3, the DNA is TGTGCCAGCAGCACGACAGGGTACTACGGCTACACCTTC. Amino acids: CASSTTGYYGYTF. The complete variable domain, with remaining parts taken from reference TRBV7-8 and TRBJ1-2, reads GAGVSQSPRYKVAKRGQDVALRCDPISGHVSLFWYQQALGQGPEFLTYFQNEAQLDKSGLPSDRFFAERPEGSVSTLKIQRTQQEDSAVYLCASSTTGYYGYTFGSGTRLTVV.